A single sample gave rise to the 4 T cell receptor beta chains below, sequenced in a study of blood T cell repertoires in COVID-19. Sequencing was performed with immunoSEQ multiplex PCR; in TCRdb, only in-frame clones are kept and a portion is missing. Among under 300,000 clones listed, approximately 88% were seen once. Sequenced material: PBMCs or T cells enriched from blood (not recorded which). The receptors shown here come from a woman aged 40 to 50 who had recovered from COVID-19.

The chain has TRBV7-2 and TRBJ2-3; D might be TRBD1 (5 bases). CDR3 size: 16 residues. Germline V lookup: CDR1 SGHTA, CDR2 FQGNSA. The germline V and J ends were trimmed by 2 bases and 0 bases, with 12 bases remaining between them. CDR3 nucleotides: TGTGCCAGCAGCTTACGGTACCAGGGAAGCACAGATACGCAGTATTTT. The encoded protein is CASSLRYQGSTDTQYF.

This CDR3 is CASSLQGNGYTF. The CDR3 DNA reads as TGTGCCAGCAGCTTGCAGGGGAACGGCTACACCTTC. The chain recombines TRBV7-2 with TRBJ1-2; tentatively, D is TRBD1 (6 bases). Trimming left V 3 bases short and J 8 bases short, with 10 bases between. The CDR3 has 12 residues. Germline assignment: CDR1 SGHTA and CDR2 FQGNSA.

With respect to this clone: This sample also contains other DNA sequences that code for the same CDR3. The chain carries TRBV20-1 and TRBJ2-7, with unresolved D. This CDR3 has 13 amino acids. The germline V gene encodes CDR1 DFQATT and CDR2 SNEGSKA (reference sequence). V was clipped by 3 bases and J by 4 bases, with 13 bases between them. The CDR3 sequence: CSASTGSSYEQYF. CDR3 in DNA: TGCAGTGCTAGTACCGGGTCGTCGTACGAGCAGTACTTC.

The chain uses TRBV5-4 and TRBJ1-3; TRBD1 aligns across 10 bases. Germline V gene lookup returns CDR1 SGHNT and CDR2 YYREEE (reference sequence). With 2 bases clipped from V and 4 bases from J, the junction kept 6 bases outside the gene matches. The CDR3 has 16 amino acids. The CDR3 sequence: CASSFAGQGVGNTIYF. The CDR3 DNA reads TGTGCCAGCAGCTTCGCAGGACAGGGGGTCGGAAACACCATATATTTT.